This T cell receptor beta chain was recovered during a study of blood T cell repertoires in COVID-19. This CDR3 has 15 amino acids. V was pared by 3 bases and J by 4 bases, with 8 bases of the junction left unmatched. Germline V gene lookup returns CDR1 SEHNR and CDR2 FQNEAQ (reference sequence). Repertoires were generated with immunoSEQ multiplex PCR, while TCRdb's copy carries only in-frame clones and drops some. The sample has fewer than 200,000 clones; roughly nine tenths are singletons. The genes are TRBV7-9 and TRBJ1-1, with 7 bases lining up with TRBD1. The specimen was PBMCs or T cells enriched from blood (not recorded which). This receptor was identified in a human donor with acute COVID-19. The donor label of this sample is uncertain. CDR3 region: CASSFLTGSPTEAFF. As DNA, the CDR3 is TGTGCCAGCAGCTTTCTGACAGGGAGTCCCACTGAAGCTTTCTTT.